The subject of this entry is one T cell receptor beta chain. Its antigen is not identified. This entry comes from a study of lymphopenia after photon versus proton radiotherapy. Study-level points and caveats: Only patients who died were analyzed for survival; proton advantage is unproven. After lymphocyte nadir, photon-treated repertoires showed oligoclonal expansion, especially CD8+ Temra.

Some clones are missing from TCRdb's copy, which holds only in-frame ones; the method was immunoSEQ multiplex PCR. The sample lists tens of thousands of clones, around 90% occurring once. The V segment lost 6 bases and the J segment 2 bases; nucleotides outside the gene matches: 11. The germline V gene has CDR1 WNHNN and CDR2 SYGVQD (reference sequence). The CDR3 covers 16 residues. The V and J genes are TRBV10-1 and TRBJ2-3, with 7 bases identical to TRBD2. The sequence was obtained from a woman in her 70s with pancreatic cancer. The source material was peripheral blood, sampled from a patient treated with photon-based radiotherapy. The CDR3 protein is CASSGQAGEITDTQYF. Here the CDR3 DNA reads TGCGCCAGCAGCGGTCAGGCGGGGGAAATCACAGATACGCAGTATTTT.